The rows below give T cell receptor beta chains drawn from one sample of a study of blood T cells in healthy people across ages. Each CDR3 protein gets one entry after TCRdb re-called the 5' RACE reads with MiXCR. The profile shows hundreds of thousands of distinct CDR3 sequences, about 30% of them singletons. Sequenced sample: blood. Receptors were obtained from a woman older than 75 in good health. Each CDR3 is given with its conserved first and last residue. The D gene is left open where the match is weak. Clone sizes are given selectively: once, few, many, or a class where the clone is expanded.

V gene	D gene	clone size	J gene	CDR3 DNA	CDR3 protein
TRBV7-2	NA	many	TRBJ1-1	TGTGCCAGCAGCGGACGGATGAACACTGAAGCTTTCTTT	CASSGRMNTEAFF
TRBV9	NA	few	TRBJ2-6	TGTGCCAGCAGCACGGGACACCTCTCTGGGGCCAACGTCCGGACTTTC	CASSTGHLSGANVRTF
TRBV14	TRBD1	NA	TRBJ2-7	TGTGCCAGCAGCTCTAGACAGGGGCCACAGGCGTACTTC	CASSSRQGPQAYF
TRBV20-1	TRBD2	NA	TRBJ2-1	TGCAGTGCTGTTCAGGGACTAGCGAGAGAGCAGTTCTTC	CSAVQGLAREQFF
TRBV28	TRBD1	many	TRBJ1-2	TGTGCCAGCAGGCTACAGGGGACAAGATCTGGCTACACCTTC	CASRLQGTRSGYTF
TRBV4-2	NA	NA	TRBJ2-7	TGTGCCAGCAGCCAAGATGTTACTGGGGGCTACGAGCAGTACTTC	CASSQDVTGGYEQYF
TRBV3-1	NA	many	TRBJ1-4	TGTGCCAGCAGCCAAAGGACAACTAATGAAAAACTGTTTTTT	CASSQRTTNEKLFF
TRBV2	NA	many	TRBJ2-7	TGTGCCAGCGATGATGGGGCCAGGGAGTACGAGCAGTACTTC	CASDDGAREYEQYF
TRBV9	TRBD2	NA	TRBJ2-7	TGTGCCAGCAGCGAGGGACTAGCGGGAGCCTACGAGCAGTACTTC	CASSEGLAGAYEQYF
TRBV7-2	NA	NA	TRBJ2-3	TGTGCCAGCAGCCGCGACGGGAGAAGCACAGATACGCAGTATTTT	CASSRDGRSTDTQYF
TRBV9	TRBD2	many	TRBJ2-1	TGTGCCAGCAGCGTAGGGGCTAGCGGGAGCTCCTACAATGAGCAGTTCTTC	CASSVGASGSSYNEQFF
TRBV5-4	NA	NA	TRBJ1-1	TGTGCCAGCAGCTTATATCGGGGACTTATGAACACTGAAGCTTTCTTT	CASSLYRGLMNTEAFF
TRBV3-1	NA	many	TRBJ2-3	TGTGCCAGCAGAAGGGGAACAGATACGCAGTATTTT	CASRRGTDTQYF
TRBV15	TRBD2	many	TRBJ2-1	TGTGCCACCAGCAGAGACAGCGGGGGGCGACTATTGAGCTCCTACAATGAGCAGTTCTTC	CATSRDSGGRLLSSYNEQFF
TRBV6-1	NA	many	TRBJ1-2	TGTGCCAGCAGTGAAGCATGGCCGAATCCCTATGGCTACACCTTC	CASSEAWPNPYGYTF
TRBV7-3	TRBD2	NA	TRBJ2-1	TGTGCCAGCAGCGTGGGACTACACTCCTACAATGAGCAGTTCTTC	CASSVGLHSYNEQFF
TRBV7-3	TRBD1	many	TRBJ2-1	TGTGCCAGCAGCTTAACGACGAGACAGGGGTACAATGAGCAGTTCTTC	CASSLTTRQGYNEQFF
TRBV20-1	NA	many	TRBJ2-5	TGCAGTGCTAGTCTAGCTCCAGAGACCCAGTACTTC	CSASLAPETQYF
TRBV5-1	TRBD1	NA	TRBJ2-5	TGCGCCAGCAGCATAGGGGACAGGGAACACCAAGAGACCCAGTACTTC	CASSIGDREHQETQYF
TRBV7-2	NA	NA	TRBJ2-7	TGTGCCAGCAGCCCCAATGCGGGTATGACCTACGAGCAGTACTTC	CASSPNAGMTYEQYF
TRBV27	NA	many	TRBJ2-7	TGTGCTGCTCGGGGCGCCGCTATAAACGAGCAGTACTTC	CAARGAAINEQYF
TRBV7-2	NA	NA	TRBJ1-1	TGTGCCAGCAGCTTACAGGGACCGGGACATGGGAACACTGAAGCTTTCTTT	CASSLQGPGHGNTEAFF
TRBV20-1	TRBD2	many	TRBJ2-3	TGCAGTGCCCCAGGCGGGCGGGGGGACACAGATACGCAGTATTTT	CSAPGGRGDTDTQYF
TRBV6-5	NA	many	TRBJ2-1	TGTGCCAGCAGTTACCCTTTAGGGGACCAGTTCTTC	CASSYPLGDQFF
TRBV4-3	TRBD1	NA	TRBJ1-6	TGCGCCAGCAGCCAAGATCCCTTAGGGACAGGGGGCGGGAGCTCCTATAATTCACCCCTCCACTTT	CASSQDPLGTGGGSSYNSPLHF
TRBV20-1	TRBD2	NA	TRBJ2-5	TGCAGTGCGAGGACTAGCGGGTCACAAGAGACCCAGTACTTC	CSARTSGSQETQYF
TRBV5-1	TRBD1	many	TRBJ2-5	TGCGCCAGCAGGCGAGCCGGGACAGCCCAAGAGACCCAGTACTTC	CASRRAGTAQETQYF
TRBV28	TRBD1	many	TRBJ2-1	TGTGCCAGCAGTTGGGGGACGGGGACAGCGTACAATGAGCAGTTCTTC	CASSWGTGTAYNEQFF
TRBV5-1	TRBD2	NA	TRBJ2-1	TGCGCCAGCAGCAGGACTAGCGGGAGGGCCGCGGAGCAGTTCTTC	CASSRTSGRAAEQFF
TRBV7-3	NA	many	TRBJ2-7	TGTGCCAGCAGCCCCAACCGGATAAGAGTTTACGAGCAGTACTTC	CASSPNRIRVYEQYF
TRBV27	NA	many	TRBJ2-5	TGTGCCAGCAGTTTATTTGGACAGACGCAAGAGACCCAGTACTTC	CASSLFGQTQETQYF
TRBV3-1	NA	many	TRBJ2-7	TGTGCCAGCAGCCAAGATTTCGCTTCCTCCTACGAGCAGTACTTC	CASSQDFASSYEQYF
TRBV20-1	NA	once	TRBJ2-5	TGCAGTGCTACCAGACAGGCTGGCGAGACCCAGTACTTC	CSATRQAGETQYF
TRBV10-3	TRBD1	many	TRBJ2-3	TGTGCCATCAATAACCGGGACAGGGGTGGGGATACGCAGTATTTT	CAINNRDRGGDTQYF
TRBV29-1	NA	many	TRBJ2-7	TGCAGCGCCCGGATGCTTAGCTCCTACGAGCAGTACTTC	CSARMLSSYEQYF
TRBV6-1	TRBD2	many	TRBJ2-1	TGTGCCACCGAAAGACTAGCGGGGAGCTACAATGAGCAGTTCTTC	CATERLAGSYNEQFF
TRBV13	TRBD2	many	TRBJ2-7	TGTGCCAGCAGCGGCTTTTCGGGGACTAGCGGGGTTACCTACGAGCAGTACTTC	CASSGFSGTSGVTYEQYF
TRBV7-2	NA	few	TRBJ2-3	TGTGCCAGCAGCATCCAGGGGCATACGCAGTATTTT	CASSIQGHTQYF
TRBV20-1	TRBD1	many	TRBJ1-2	TGCAGTGCTAGAGTGCCCAACAGGGGTGAAGATGGCTACACCTTC	CSARVPNRGEDGYTF
TRBV4-3	TRBD2	NA	TRBJ2-2	TGCGCCAGCAGCCCGGGGACTAGTTACACCGGGGAGCTGTTTTTT	CASSPGTSYTGELFF
TRBV10-3	NA	many	TRBJ1-5	TGTGCCATCAGTGAGTCGAAAGGGGGAATAGGCAATCAGCCCCAGCATTTT	CAISESKGGIGNQPQHF
TRBV20-1	TRBD1	NA	TRBJ1-5	TGCAGTGCTAGTCCGAGACAGGGGTACCAGCCCCAGCATTTT	CSASPRQGYQPQHF
TRBV21-1	NA	NA	TRBJ1-4	TGTGCCAGCAGCCAAAGGACAGACTCAACTAATGAAAAACTGTTTTTT	CASSQRTDSTNEKLFF
TRBV5-1	TRBD2	few	TRBJ2-7	TGCGCCAGCAGCGAACGGGGGGGGGTGTACGAGCAGTACTTC	CASSERGGVYEQYF
TRBV28	TRBD1	few	TRBJ1-4	TGTGCCAGCAGCAAAGGGGGCGTGGGGGAAAAACTGTTTTTT	CASSKGGVGEKLFF
TRBV20-1	NA	NA	TRBJ1-4	TGCAGTGCTACTCTATGGGGTGAAAAACGGTTTTTT	CSATLWGEKRFF
TRBV5-1	TRBD2	many	TRBJ2-3	TGCGCCAGCAGCTTGGGGCTAGCGGGGGGGACTTCCTACACAGATACGCAGTATTTT	CASSLGLAGGTSYTDTQYF
TRBV6-1	TRBD2	many	TRBJ2-5	TGTGCCAGCAGTTTCCGACTAGCGGGGGGCCAAGAGACCCAGTACTTC	CASSFRLAGGQETQYF
TRBV5-6	NA	NA	TRBJ2-5	TGTGCCAGCAGCTTGACGGCGGGATGGTACCAAGAGACCCAGTACTTC	CASSLTAGWYQETQYF
TRBV7-2	NA	once	TRBJ2-1	TGTGCCAGCAGCCAAGAGCTCTTAGGCCGGGAAGTGAATGAGCAGTTCTTC	CASSQELLGREVNEQFF
TRBV19	NA	few	TRBJ1-2	TGTGCCAGTAGTATGGGGCAGGGGAGTTATGGCTACACCTTC	CASSMGQGSYGYTF
TRBV11-2	TRBD1	NA	TRBJ1-6	TGTGCCAGCGAAACAGGGGATAATTCACCCCTCCACTTT	CASETGDNSPLHF
TRBV20-1	NA	NA	TRBJ2-1	TGCAGTGCCACACCTTGGCAGGAGATCTACAATGAGCAGTTCTTC	CSATPWQEIYNEQFF
TRBV7-2	TRBD2	many	TRBJ2-3	TGTGCCAGCGGAGCGGGGGGGAGGTCAGATACGCAGTATTTT	CASGAGGRSDTQYF
TRBV6-6	NA	NA	TRBJ1-6	TGTGCCAGCAGTGCCCTCCAGGGGAAGGGGTCACCCCTCCACTTT	CASSALQGKGSPLHF
TRBV7-6	NA	NA	TRBJ1-5	TGTGCCAGCAGCCTCTCCGACAATCAGCCCCAGCATTTT	CASSLSDNQPQHF
TRBV20-1	NA	NA	TRBJ1-4	TGCAGTGCTAGTGGACCTCTCCGGGACACCCCCGTCGGTGAAAAACTGTTTTTT	CSASGPLRDTPVGEKLFF